The clone carrying this T cell receptor (beta chain) was counted between two and nine times. Its antigen is currently unknown. The use of previously described methods and listed TCR primers produced the bulk TCR libraries. Using its own MiXCR run on the PCR reads, TCRdb lists one record per CDR3 protein. The sample lists 490,000 or so distinct CDR3 sequences; approximately 25% were seen once. This sample is part of a study of molecular identifiers for immune sequencing clone quantification. Study-wide results and limits: Clones above 20 RNA copies contained over 97% of effector molecules but under 1% of naive ones.

Per germline, CDR1 SQVTM and CDR2 ANQGSEA. Trimming removed 0 bases from V and 6 bases from J, with 14 bases in between. This CDR3 contains 14 residues. Naive CD8 T cell sorting was performed on the CD8+CD4-CCR7+CD45RA+ phenotype. This chain links TRBV29-1 with TRBJ1-2; TRBD1 is a possible D gene (5 bases). This TCR derives from a human donor in good health. Some libraries in this study had Jurkat cell RNA spiked in. The sequencing sample was made of naive CD8+ T cells from blood, with Jurkat cell RNA spiked in. As to subset: FACS-sorted CD8+CD4-CCR7+CD45RA+ naive T cells. The CDR3: CSVEDPAGLDGYTF. CDR3 in DNA: TGCAGCGTTGAAGATCCCGCAGGGTTGGATGGCTACACCTTC.